One and the same sample provided the 32 T cell receptor beta chains below, sequenced in a study of blood T cell repertoires in COVID-19. TCRdb's table, derived via immunoSEQ multiplex PCR, lists solely in-frame clones and lacks some. The table lists some 360,000 clones, roughly 90% of them singletons. The source material was peripheral blood. Receptors originate from an older woman with COVID-19, enrolled during active disease.

This clone was found once. V is TRBV28 and J is TRBJ1-2, with a possible D match to TRBD1 (5 bases). V dropped 6 bases and J dropped 3 bases, with 14 bases sitting between them. Germline lookup yields CDR1 MDHEN and CDR2 SYDVKM. This CDR3 is built from 14 residues. DNA of the CDR3: TGTGCCAGCAGACCCCCAGGGATGTACTATGGCTACACCTTC. It translates to CASRPPGMYYGYTF.

This clone was counted a single time. CDR3 in amino acids: CASSARQGVNSPLHF. The CDR3 nucleotides are TGTGCCAGCAGCGCTCGACAGGGTGTCAATTCACCCCTCCACTTT. The chain uses TRBV2 and TRBJ1-6; 7 bases fit TRBD1. V trimming: 6 bases; J trimming: 7 bases; junction bases outside the gene matches: 9. The CDR3 sequence is 15 residues long. The germline V gene has CDR1 SNHLY and CDR2 FYNNEI.

The chain carries TRBV5-1 and TRBJ1-1, with D maybe TRBD1 (6 bases). V dropped 2 bases and J dropped 0 bases, with 17 bases sitting between them. Per germline, CDR1 SGHRS and CDR2 YFSETQ. This CDR3 spans 17 amino acids. The CDR3 protein is CASSLWGTTAMNTEAFF. The CDR3, as DNA: TGCGCCAGCAGCTTATGGGGGACAACAGCGATGAACACTGAAGCTTTCTTT.

The rearrangement uses TRBV5-6 and TRBJ1-2, with a weak D call TRBD1 (6 bases). The germline V gene encodes CDR1 SGHDT and CDR2 YYEEEE. V was clipped by 4 bases and J by 3 bases, with 22 bases between them. This CDR3 spans 17 amino acids. This CDR3 reads CASSTGALTGYYYGYTF. The CDR3 coding sequence is TGTGCCAGCAGCACCGGAGCCCTAACAGGGTATTACTATGGCTACACCTTC.

This chain connects TRBV5-1 to TRBJ2-5; D might be TRBD1 (5 bases). V was trimmed by 2 bases and J by 2 bases, leaving 10 bases between them. The CDR3 has 14 residues. Germline CDR1 reads SGHRS; CDR2 reads YFSETQ. CDR3 loop: CASSFSTAQETQYF. CDR3 nucleotide sequence: TGCGCCAGCAGCTTTTCGACAGCTCAAGAGACCCAGTACTTC.

The V call is TRBV2, the J call TRBJ1-1; 12 nucleotides agree with TRBD1. The junction had 0 bases not matched to a gene; V was cut back by 6 bases and J by 1 base. The germline gives CDR1 SNHLY, CDR2 FYNNEI. The length of the CDR3 is 14 residues. The CDR3 coding sequence is TGTGCCAGCAGGGGACAGGGGGCGAACACTGAAGCTTTCTTT. It is translated as CASRGQGANTEAFF.

V gene TRBV28 combines with J gene TRBJ1-2, with 7 bases fitting TRBD1. Trimming removed 4 bases from V and 8 bases from J; junction bases left unmatched: 13. CDR1 is MDHEN and CDR2 is SYDVKM in the germline V gene. The CDR3 sequence is 15 residues long. CDR3 loop: CASSYTRQGGGGYTF. The CDR3 DNA sequence: TGTGCCAGCAGTTACACTCGACAGGGAGGCGGAGGCTACACCTTC.

The chain uses TRBV3-1 (or the pseudogene TRBV3-2) and TRBJ1-5; D uncertain. Germline CDR1 reads LGHDT; CDR2 reads YNNKEL (reference sequence). The V end lost 1 base, the J end lost 4 bases, and 11 bases lay between the germline ends. This CDR3 comprises 15 residues. CDR3 in amino acids: CASSQGYGGNQPQHF. The CDR3 DNA reads TGTGCCAGCAGCCAAGGGTACGGCGGGAATCAGCCCCAGCATTTT.

The rearrangement links TRBV6-1 to TRBJ2-7, with unresolved D. CDR1 is MNHNS, CDR2 SASEGT, per germline. The CDR3 consists of 16 residues. The V end was cut by 0 bases, the J end by 2 bases, with 14 bases between. The CDR3 DNA reads TGTGCCAGCAGTGAAGCGCGCCGGCAGGCCACCTACGAGCAGTACTTC. Its translation: CASSEARRQATYEQYF.

This clone was observed once. The chain combines TRBV10-3 with TRBJ1-2; weak D call: TRBD1 (6 bases). CDR3 length: 15 residues. Trimming took 3 bases from V and 4 from J, leaving 15 bases between them. Germline V gene sequence: CDR1 ENHRY, CDR2 SYGVKD. CDR3 in DNA: TGTGCCATCAGTGAACCCGACAGGACGTCCTATGGCTACACCTTC. Amino acid sequence: CAISEPDRTSYGYTF.

The rearrangement joins TRBV25-1 to TRBJ1-4; 8 bases align to TRBD1. Trimming cost V 2 bases and J 8 bases; bases outside gene matches: 7. CDR1 MGHDK and CDR2 SYGVNS come from the germline V gene. The CDR3 sequence is 15 residues long. This chain's CDR3 is CASSERQGAREKLFF. CDR3 sequence (DNA): TGTGCCAGCAGTGAACGTCAGGGGGCGAGGGAAAAACTGTTTTTT. Complete variable domain (other parts from reference TRBV25-1 and TRBJ1-4): EADIYQTPRYLVIGTGKKITLECSQTMGHDKMYWYQQDPGMELHLIHYSYGVNSTEKGDLSSESTVSRIRTEHFPLTLESARPSHTSQYLCASSERQGAREKLFFGSGTQLSVL.

J is TRBJ1-4 and V is TRBV15, with D possibly TRBD1 on 5 matching bases. V lost 0 bases and J lost 0, with 11 bases in between. The CDR3 loop spans 17 amino acids. CDR1 is LNHNV, CDR2 YYDKDF, per germline (reference sequence). CDR3 sequence reads: CATSRDYDSATNEKLFF. The CDR3 bases are TGTGCCACCAGCAGAGATTATGACAGCGCAACTAATGAAAAACTGTTTTTT.

The table lists this clone with a count of one. The chain uses TRBV5-8 and TRBJ2-5, with 7 bases aligning to TRBD2. V shed 4 bases and J 6 bases; nucleotides not matched to a gene: 6. Per the germline V gene, CDR1 is SGHTS and CDR2 is YDEGEE. The CDR3 spans 13 residues. The CDR3 sequence: CASSMTSRKTQYF. In nucleotides, the CDR3 is TGTGCCAGCAGCATGACTAGCCGAAAGACCCAGTACTTC.

This chain connects TRBV5-1 to TRBJ2-1; possibly TRBD2 for D (6 bases). The V and J ends lost 6 bases and 3 bases respectively, with 16 bases between them. CDR3 size: 15 residues. Looked up from germline, CDR1 is SGHRS and CDR2 is YFSETQ. CDR3 region: CASTRDSPRYNEQFF. The CDR3 coding sequence is TGCGCCAGCACCCGGGACTCACCTCGCTACAATGAGCAGTTCTTC.

The chain recombines TRBV19 with TRBJ1-2; D uncertain. Trimming removed 3 bases at V and 7 bases at J, with 15 bases between. This CDR3 contains 14 residues. From germline, CDR1 is LNHDA and CDR2 SQIVND (reference sequence). CDR3 loop: CASSIHGNPGGYTF. The CDR3 bases are TGTGCCAGTAGTATTCACGGGAACCCGGGTGGCTACACCTTC.

This chain links TRBV2 with TRBJ1-5; a weak D match, TRBD1 (5 bases). The CDR3 is made up of 13 amino acids. V was shortened by 6 bases and J by 6 bases, with 12 bases between the two germline ends. In germline, CDR1 is SNHLY, CDR2 FYNNEI. CDR3 loop: CASRVGVAQPQHF. CDR3 bases: TGTGCCAGCAGAGTAGGGGTGGCTCAGCCCCAGCATTTT.

Written as DNA, the CDR3 is TGTGCCAGCAGTTTTTGGGGGGAATCACCCCTCCACTTT. This encodes CASSFWGESPLHF. The chain uses TRBV12-3 or TRBV12-4 and TRBJ1-6, with D possibly matching TRBD1 (5 bases). This CDR3 spans 13 amino acids. Trimming shortened V by 3 bases and J by 10 bases, and 10 bases separated the two germline ends.

The gene calls are TRBV7-9 and TRBJ1-3; D unclear. CDR3 size: 15 residues. V gave up 5 bases and J gave up 0 bases, with 11 bases separating them. Germline lookup yields CDR1 SEHNR and CDR2 FQNEAQ (reference sequence). For the CDR3, the DNA is TGTGCCAGCAGCGGAACGGGGTTCTCTGGAAACACCATATATTTT. Residues: CASSGTGFSGNTIYF.

The sample holds one count of this clone. This rearrangement joins TRBV18 to TRBJ2-1, with 12 bases aligning to TRBD2. Germline-derived CDR1 and CDR2 are KGHSH and LQKENI. J lost 4 bases, V lost 3 bases, and 4 bases had no gene match. The CDR3 runs to 16 residues. In nucleotides, the CDR3 is TGTGCCAGCTCACCTCTAGCGGGGGGGAGTTACAATGAGCAGTTCTTC. It yields the protein CASSPLAGGSYNEQFF.

The chain employs TRBV19 and TRBJ1-6, with TRBD1 as a possible D gene (5 bases). V dropped 6 bases and J dropped 4 bases, with 19 bases sitting between them. The germline V gene has CDR1 LNHDA and CDR2 SQIVND (reference sequence). The CDR3 covers 17 residues. The CDR3 coding sequence is TGTGCCAGTAGACCCACGAAAGGGGCTGGGTATAATTCACCCCTCCACTTT. Translating gives CASRPTKGAGYNSPLHF.

This sequence joins TRBV4-2 and TRBJ1-3, with D unclear. The length of the CDR3 is 14 residues. The germline V gene encodes CDR1 LGHNA and CDR2 YNFKEQ. Between the trimmed V and J ends, which lost 2 bases and 2 bases, there was a span of 7 bases. The CDR3 bases are TGTGCCAGCAGCCAAAGAGAGACTGGAAACACCATATATTTT. Translation: CASSQRETGNTIYF.

The rearrangement uses TRBV14 and TRBJ2-7; perhaps TRBD1 as D (5 bases). Germline V gene data show CDR1 as SGHDN and CDR2 as FVKESK. V lost 4 bases and J 6 bases, leaving 10 bases between the germline ends. The CDR3 is made up of 12 amino acids. CDR3 nucleotide sequence: TGTGCCAGCAGCCCAGGGAAGGGCGAGCAGTACTTC. This encodes CASSPGKGEQYF. Looking up the rest from reference TRBV14 and TRBJ2-7 gives the full variable domain: EAGVTQFPSHSVIEKGQTVTLRCDPISGHDNLYWYRRVMGKEIKFLLHFVKESKQDESGMPNNRFLAERTGGTYSTLKVQPAELEDSGVYFCASSPGKGEQYFGPGTRLTVT.

This rearrangement joins TRBV15 to TRBJ1-1; 7 nucleotides line up with TRBD1. The CDR3 loop spans 14 amino acids. Losses at the gene ends were 3 bases for V and 2 bases for J; bases not matched to a gene: 3. Germline assignment: CDR1 LNHNV and CDR2 YYDKDF (reference sequence). The CDR3 protein is CATSRWTGNTEAFF. The CDR3 bases are TGTGCCACCAGCAGGTGGACAGGTAACACTGAAGCTTTCTTT.

The sample holds a few counts of this clone. This sequence joins TRBV19 and TRBJ1-2; unclear D gene. Trimming pared 5 bases from V and 6 bases from J, leaving 13 bases between. The length of the CDR3 is 13 residues. Germline V CDR1 and CDR2: LNHDA, SQIVND (reference sequence). The CDR3 sequence is CASSGDPAHGYTF. CDR3 DNA sequence: TGTGCCAGTAGTGGAGACCCCGCCCATGGCTACACCTTC.

This chain joins TRBV11-2 and TRBJ2-2, with a tentative D call TRBD1 (5 bases). V was shortened by 0 bases and J by 7 bases, with 9 bases between the two germline ends. The CDR3 runs 14 residues. From germline, CDR1 is SGHAT and CDR2 FQNNGV. The CDR3 is CASSLEFQGGELFF. Here the CDR3 DNA reads TGTGCCAGCAGCTTAGAGTTCCAGGGCGGGGAGCTGTTTTTT.

This chain connects TRBV5-1 to TRBJ1-2; 8 nucleotides agree with TRBD1. CDR3 length: 15 amino acids. Germline trimming cut 3 bases from V and 9 bases from J; bases unmatched to any gene: 13. The germline gives CDR1 SGHRS, CDR2 YFSETQ. The CDR3 region has the DNA TGCGCCAGCAGCTGGGGACCGGGACAGGCGCGCCGCTACACCTTC. Encoded protein: CASSWGPGQARRYTF. Together with reference TRBV5-1 and TRBJ1-2, the CDR3 gives the full variable domain: KAGVTQTPRYLIKTRGQQVTLSCSPISGHRSVSWYQQTPGQGLQFLFEYFSETQRNKGNFPGRFSGRQFSNSRSEMNVSTLELGDSALYLCASSWGPGQARRYTFGSGTRLTVV.

V is TRBV12-5 and J is TRBJ2-5; a weak D match, TRBD2 (7 bases). The CDR3 extends over 14 amino acids. V was trimmed by 9 bases and J by 4 bases, leaving 18 bases between them. Germline V gene data show CDR1 as LGHNT and CDR2 as FRNRAP. For the CDR3, the DNA is TGTGCTAGGAGGGGGGGGATCCCCAGAGAGACCCAGTACTTC. Translated: CARRGGIPRETQYF.

This chain uses TRBV18 with TRBJ1-2, with a weak D call TRBD1 (6 bases). Germline V gene sequence: CDR1 KGHSH, CDR2 LQKENI. The CDR3 spans 16 residues. V lost 1 base to trimming and J lost 8 bases, with 20 bases between them. This CDR3 is CASSPQKQAGHLGYTF. As DNA, the CDR3 is TGTGCCAGCTCACCACAAAAACAAGCGGGACACCTAGGCTACACCTTC. The full variable domain, with the rest looked up from reference TRBV18 and TRBJ1-2, is NAGVMQNPRHLVRRRGQEARLRCSPMKGHSHVYWYRQLPEEGLKFMVYLQKENIIDESGMPKERFSAEFPKEGPSILRIQQVVRGDSAAYFCASSPQKQAGHLGYTFGSGTRLTVV.

V is TRBV30 and J is TRBJ1-1, with a tentative D call TRBD1 (5 bases). Trimming left V 2 bases short and J 6 bases short, with 13 bases between. In germline, CDR1 is GTSNPN, CDR2 SVGIG (reference sequence). CDR3 size: 13 residues. CDR3: CAWSYPGGPEAFF. The CDR3 DNA sequence: TGTGCCTGGAGTTACCCGGGGGGTCCTGAAGCTTTCTTT.

The J gene is TRBJ1-2, the V gene TRBV7-9; D not certain. The CDR3 covers 12 residues. The germline CDR1 and CDR2 sequences are SEHNR and FQNEAQ (reference sequence). V was cut by 7 bases and J by 4 bases, with 10 bases left in between. In nucleotides, the CDR3 is TGTGCCAGCACCATTTCCATCTATGGCTACACCTTC. Translated, it gives CASTISIYGYTF.

The V gene is TRBV13, the J gene TRBJ1-1; D is uncertain. Germline values: CDR1 PRHDT, CDR2 FYEKMQ (reference sequence). The V end was cut by 5 bases, the J end by 6 bases, with 10 bases between. This CDR3 has 12 amino acids. CDR3 bases: TGTGCCAGCAGCCAAGAACCGGCTGAAGCTTTCTTT. This gives the protein CASSQEPAEAFF.

The chain employs TRBV19 and TRBJ1-1, with 7 bases matching TRBD1. Losses at the gene ends were 7 bases for V and 6 bases for J; bases not matched to a gene: 5. Germline V gene lookup returns CDR1 LNHDA and CDR2 SQIVND (reference sequence). The CDR3 contains 12 residues. CDR3: CASMGQGAEAFF. The DNA for the CDR3 is TGTGCCAGTATGGGTCAGGGGGCTGAAGCTTTCTTT.